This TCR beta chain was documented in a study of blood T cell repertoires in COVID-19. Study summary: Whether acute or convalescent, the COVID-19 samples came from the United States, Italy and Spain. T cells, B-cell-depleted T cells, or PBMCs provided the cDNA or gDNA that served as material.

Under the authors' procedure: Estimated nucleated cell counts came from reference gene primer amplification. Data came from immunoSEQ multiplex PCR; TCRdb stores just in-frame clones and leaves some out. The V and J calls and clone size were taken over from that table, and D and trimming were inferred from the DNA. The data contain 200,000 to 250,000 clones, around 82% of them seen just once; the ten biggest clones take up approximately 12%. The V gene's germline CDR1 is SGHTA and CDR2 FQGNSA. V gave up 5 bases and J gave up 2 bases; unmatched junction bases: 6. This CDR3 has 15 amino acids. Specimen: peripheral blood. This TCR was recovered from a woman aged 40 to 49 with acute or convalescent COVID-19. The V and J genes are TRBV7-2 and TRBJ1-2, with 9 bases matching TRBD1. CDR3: CASSPWDRANYGYTF. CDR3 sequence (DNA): TGTGCCAGCAGCCCTTGGGACAGGGCAAACTATGGCTACACCTTC.